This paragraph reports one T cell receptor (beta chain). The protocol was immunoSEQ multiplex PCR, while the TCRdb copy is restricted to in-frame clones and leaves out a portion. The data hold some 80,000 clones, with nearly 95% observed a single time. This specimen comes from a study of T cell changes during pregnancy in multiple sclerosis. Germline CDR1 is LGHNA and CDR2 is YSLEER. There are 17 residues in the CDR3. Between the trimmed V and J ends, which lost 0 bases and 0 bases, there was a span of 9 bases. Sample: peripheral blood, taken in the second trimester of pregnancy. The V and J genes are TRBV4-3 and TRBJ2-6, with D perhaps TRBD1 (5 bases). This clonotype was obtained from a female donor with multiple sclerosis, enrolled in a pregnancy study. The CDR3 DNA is TGCGCCAGCAGCCAAGATGGCGGACACTCTGGGGCCAACGTCCTGACTTTC. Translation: CASSQDGGHSGANVLTF.